This record looks at one T cell receptor (delta chain) sequence and its context. Its antigen remains unknown. This sample is drawn from a study of Vδ1+ human thymocytes. Study-wide results and caveats: Thymic TRG and TRD repertoires appeared highly polyclonal, with Gaussian CDR3 length distributions.

RNA was extracted from the cells and then reverse transcribed. Multiplex PCR used pooled V-gene forward primers and a constant-region reverse primer to amplify CDR3s. TCRdb redid the clone calls on the multiplex PCR reads with CATT. The sample consists of roughly 50,000 delta-chain clones, about a sixth of them appearing once. From germline, CDR1 is TSWWSYY and CDR2 QGS. This CDR3 region has 15 residues. Trimming pared 5 bases from V and 3 bases from J, leaving 16 bases between. Alphabeta T cells were depleted, then CD3+ Vdelta1+ Vdelta2- thymocytes were FACS-sorted. The receptor was derived from a boy younger than two who had congenital heart surgery. What was sequenced was Vdelta1+ gamma-delta thymocytes from the thymus. The subset was: FACS-sorted CD3+ TCRalphabeta- TCRVdelta1+ TCRVdelta2- thymocytes. The rearrangement joins TRDV1 to TRDJ1; the D gene is possibly TRDD3 (5 bases). The DNA for the CDR3 is TGTGCTCTTGGGTTTCCGGGGGTGGGACCCGATAAACTCATCTTT. Protein sequence: CALGFPGVGPDKLIF.